The source of this TCR beta chain is a study of cytomegalovirus exposure and HLA in healthy donors (dated by TCRdb to about 2017). The study in broad terms: A later analysis indicated that the 120 or so validation repertoires were generated on the platform also employed for the 720 or so repertoires of the first cohort. The study aimed to test whether cataloging public T cell receptors could reveal signatures of past pathogen exposure. In addition to the first cohort of 650 to 750 subjects, a separate validation cohort of 120 different subjects was used. The study combined high-throughput TCR immunosequencing, statistical association of individual TCRs with disease status, and machine learning to predict cytomegalovirus infection status.

Note on this clone: Its antigen is not yet known. No base quality values were provided; no much bigger clone lies one nucleotide off.

What the work shows at the level of the full study, not this receptor alone: In vitro tests confirmed that a few of the cytomegalovirus-associated TCR beta chains recognize cytomegalovirus antigens. In both the original and validation cohorts, the classifier was reported to diagnose cytomegalovirus status with high specificity and sensitivity. A total of 150 or so TCR beta chains were listed by the study as associated with cytomegalovirus. It was suggested by the authors that the approach could potentially be generalized to other disease states and immunological phenotypes. Most TCR sequences were observed very rarely across donors, whereas some public TCRs were present in many individuals. All 120 or so repertoires were used to score co-occurrence in the validation cohort in a later analysis, because that analysis had no HLA typing for the cohort. Subsequent analysis determined that TCRs grouped into clusters in the first cohort also showed a tendency toward co-occurrence across the approximately 120 validation repertoires, and 85% to 95% of cluster scores exceeded 0.

Donors formed part of the validation cohort, which comprised 95 to 150 subjects and was distinct from the first cohort of under 750 subjects. Library generation was performed with the immunoSEQ multiplex PCR assay. Per the original workflow: To diagnose cytomegalovirus status from the catalog of TCR beta chain sequences, a statistical classification framework was built. The table was pulled from immuneACCESS by TCRdb, which kept in-frame rearrangements only. Such tables lose some clones; where checked, under half of the loss comes from unresolved V genes, and the rest has no known cause. V, J and clone size derive from that table, while D and trimming were established from the DNA sequence. This sample comprises 75,000 to 90,000 clones, almost 97% of them detected only once. The ten largest clones represent 1.5% to 2% of the sample. The sample consisted of PBMCs. This TCR was recovered from a man aged 18 to 29 in good health and CMV-seropositive.

The CDR3 loop reads CASSESTARHEQYF. The DNA sequence reads TGCGCCAGCAGTGAGTCGACGGCTAGGCACGAGCAGTACTTC. This receptor chain uses TRBV10-1 and TRBJ2-7, with no confident D gene call. The CDR1 and CDR2 encoded by the germline V gene (reference sequence) are WNHNN and SYGVQD. V is cut by 0 bases and J by 5 bases, and the space between the germline ends is 11 bases. Including the terminal cysteine and phenylalanine, the CDR3 comprises 14 residues. Only the CDR3 DNA is retained, 42 bases long and in frame from the first base.